A single sample is the source of the 21 T cell receptor beta chains below, sequenced in a study of blood T cell repertoires in COVID-19. Assay: immunoSEQ multiplex PCR; the TCRdb copy retains only in-frame clones and omits some. The sample records approximately 170,000 clones, 82% being singletons. Material for sequencing was peripheral blood. The receptors derive from a woman of 80 years or more with active or convalescent COVID-19.

A word on this clone: Other nucleotide sequences from this sample produce the same CDR3. In DNA form, the CDR3 reads TGTGCCAGCAGTTCCCTAGCGGGAGTAAGCAATGAGCAGTTCTTC. As protein: CASSSLAGVSNEQFF. The V and J genes are TRBV27 and TRBJ2-1; 10 positions agree with TRBD2. There are 15 residues in the CDR3. After removal of 4 bases from V and 6 bases from J, the junction contained 6 bases not matched to a gene. Germline CDR1 and CDR2: MNHEY and SMNVEV (reference sequence).

The CDR3 sequence: CASTPGTGGYTF. CDR3 coding DNA: TGTGCCAGCACCCCCGGGACAGGGGGCTACACCTTC. The chain has TRBV12-3 or TRBV12-4 and TRBJ1-2, with 9 bases lining up with TRBD1. The J segment lost 8 bases and the V segment lost 7 bases, leaving 5 bases of the junction unmatched. This CDR3 spans 12 amino acids.

The rearrangement joins TRBV24-1 to TRBJ2-2; no definite D call. V lost 4 bases and J 4 bases, leaving 9 bases between the germline ends. The CDR3 is 14 residues long. Germline V gene lookup returns CDR1 KGHDR and CDR2 SFDVKD. CDR3 in DNA: TGTGCCACCAGTGAACGACACGTCACCGGGGAGCTGTTTTTT. Its translation is CATSERHVTGELFF.

This clone was seen just once. This chain joins TRBV5-1 and TRBJ1-4; 9 bases align to TRBD1. CDR3 length equals 14 residues. V trimming: 4 bases; J trimming: 8 bases; junction bases outside the gene matches: 6. The germline V gene has CDR1 SGHRS and CDR2 YFSETQ. In nucleotides, the CDR3 is TGCGCCAGCAGCGGTGGGACAGGGAAGGAAAAACTGTTTTTT. Amino acid sequence: CASSGGTGKEKLFF.

The rearrangement joins TRBV4-1 to TRBJ2-6; TRBD2 is a possible D gene (6 bases). Trimming pared 4 bases from V and 2 bases from J, leaving 12 bases between. Germline V gene sequence: CDR1 MGHRA, CDR2 YSYEKL. CDR3 size: 16 residues. DNA for the CDR3: TGCGCCAGCAGCCCGGGACTTCCGACTGGGGCCAACGTCCTGACTTTC. It is translated as CASSPGLPTGANVLTF.

V gene TRBV6-5 combines with J gene TRBJ2-3; the match to TRBD2 covers 7 bases. V lost 7 bases, J lost 5 bases, and 9 bases stayed unmatched. The CDR3 runs to 14 residues. The germline V gene encodes CDR1 MNHEY and CDR2 SVGAGI. Here the CDR3 reads CASTLGGDGDTQYF. The CDR3 DNA is TGTGCCAGCACCCTGGGAGGGGATGGAGATACGCAGTATTTT.

A single count supports this clone. The gene calls are TRBV3-1 (or the pseudogene TRBV3-2) and TRBJ2-3, with 9 bases that match TRBD1. Germline CDR1 is LGHDT and CDR2 is YNNKEL (reference sequence). The CDR3 extends over 15 amino acids. With 5 bases clipped from V and 1 base from J, the junction kept 4 bases outside the gene matches. CDR3 in amino acids: CASSKTGGRTDTQYF. The CDR3, as DNA: TGTGCCAGCAGCAAAACAGGGGGCCGCACAGATACGCAGTATTTT.

This clone was detected a few times. The J gene is TRBJ1-4, the V gene TRBV15; D unclear. Trimming pared 0 bases from V and 7 bases from J, leaving 6 bases between. This CDR3 is 13 amino acids long. The germline gives CDR1 LNHNV, CDR2 YYDKDF (reference sequence). The CDR3 DNA sequence: TGTGCCACCAGCAGAGATTTGAGTGAAAAACTGTTTTTT. It encodes CATSRDLSEKLFF.

The chain employs TRBV28 and TRBJ1-5, with 7 bases identical to TRBD1. With 7 bases clipped from V and 3 bases from J, the junction kept 6 bases outside the gene matches. The CDR3 consists of 14 residues. The germline V gene has CDR1 MDHEN and CDR2 SYDVKM. The CDR3 region is CASTTQGYNQPQHF. As DNA, the CDR3 is TGTGCCAGCACCACACAGGGGTACAATCAGCCCCAGCATTTT.

The V and J genes are TRBV9 and TRBJ2-1; 11 nucleotides match TRBD2. This CDR3 spans 15 amino acids. Germline V gene sequence: CDR1 SGDLS, CDR2 YYNGEE. With 0 bases clipped from V and 7 bases from J, the junction kept 3 bases outside the gene matches. The CDR3 spells CASSVVASGRNEQFF. DNA for the CDR3: TGTGCCAGCAGCGTAGTTGCTAGCGGGAGGAATGAGCAGTTCTTC. Full variable domain (remainder filled in from reference TRBV9 and TRBJ2-1): DSGVTQTPKHLITATGQRVTLRCSPRSGDLSVYWYQQSLDQGLQFLIQYYNGEERAKGNILERFSAQQFPDLHSELNLSSLELGDSALYFCASSVVASGRNEQFFGPGTRLTVL.

This chain joins TRBV7-3 and TRBJ2-1, with 10 bases matching TRBD2. V lost 3 bases to trimming and J lost 7 bases; unmatched junction nucleotides: 9. Germline V gives CDR1 SGHTA, CDR2 FQGTGA. The CDR3 contains 16 residues. The CDR3 DNA follows: TGTGCCAGCAGCTTTCAAGCGGGAGGGCCGTATAATGAGCAGTTCTTC. Amino acids: CASSFQAGGPYNEQFF. Full variable domain (missing parts from reference TRBV7-3 and TRBJ2-1): GAGVSQTPSNKVTEKGKYVELRCDPISGHTALYWYRQSLGQGPEFLIYFQGTGAADDSGLPNDRFFAVRPEGSVSTLKIQRTERGDSAVYLCASSFQAGGPYNEQFFGPGTRLTVL.

The gene calls are TRBV9 and TRBJ2-2; TRBD2 matches at 12 bases. Trimming at V came to 0 bases and at J to 1 base, leaving 10 bases not matched to a gene. Germline assignment: CDR1 SGDLS and CDR2 YYNGEE. This CDR3 has 20 amino acids. DNA of the CDR3: TGTGCCAGCAGCGTAGATAGTTATGGACTAGCGGGGATGAACACCGGGGAGCTGTTTTTT. It yields the protein CASSVDSYGLAGMNTGELFF.

V and J are TRBV5-1 and TRBJ1-2, with TRBD1 matching over 8 bases. J lost 4 bases, V lost 4 bases, and 9 bases had no gene match. CDR3 length: 15 amino acids. Germline assignment: CDR1 SGHRS and CDR2 YFSETQ. DNA for the CDR3: TGCGCCAGCAGCGCGGGACAGGCCGACCTCTATGGCTACACCTTC. This encodes CASSAGQADLYGYTF.

This clone was observed a few times. The chain employs TRBV28 and TRBJ1-2; 12 bases agree with TRBD1. Germline values: CDR1 MDHEN, CDR2 SYDVKM. Trimming removed 5 bases from V and 7 bases from J; junction bases left unmatched: 11. The length of the CDR3 is 16 residues. The CDR3 protein is CASSPGQGAQSGGYTF. The CDR3 DNA follows: TGTGCCAGCAGTCCGGGACAGGGGGCTCAAAGCGGTGGCTACACCTTC.

This chain connects TRBV6-1 to TRBJ2-3; TRBD2 aligns across 7 bases. The CDR3 extends over 17 amino acids. CDR1 MNHNS and CDR2 SASEGT come from the germline V gene. The J segment lost 1 base and the V segment lost 2 bases, leaving 9 bases of the junction unmatched. The CDR3 bases are TGTGCCAGCAGTGAACTCGCTAGCGGAGGGGGCACAGATACGCAGTATTTT. This codes for CASSELASGGGTDTQYF.

The rearrangement links TRBV4-2 to TRBJ2-1, with 8 positions matching TRBD2. The CDR3 extends over 16 amino acids. Germline assignment: CDR1 LGHNA and CDR2 YNFKEQ. The V gene end was trimmed by 0 bases and the J gene end by 9 bases; junction bases not matched to a gene: 10. The CDR3 nucleotides read TGTGCCAGCAGCCAAGAGGCCCAGCGGGGGCGTGGTGAGCAGTTCTTC. Protein: CASSQEAQRGRGEQFF.

This sequence joins TRBV10-1 and TRBJ2-4, with 7 bases that match TRBD2. The CDR3 extends over 13 amino acids. V gave up 4 bases and J gave up 5 bases; unmatched junction bases: 2. Germline values: CDR1 WNHNN, CDR2 SYGVQD (reference sequence). The CDR3 loop is CASSAGLENIQYF. As DNA, the CDR3 is TGCGCCAGCAGTGCAGGACTAGAAAACATTCAGTACTTC.

J is TRBJ2-1 and V is TRBV6-6, with a tentative D call TRBD2 (5 bases). The CDR3 sequence is 16 residues long. Trimming stripped 7 bases from V and 7 bases from J, with 23 bases between. The germline V gene has CDR1 MNHNY and CDR2 SVGAGI (reference sequence). CDR3 sequence (DNA): TGTGCCAGCATTAAAATCGGAGGCCGGGTGGGGAATGAGCAGTTCTTC. It codes for CASIKIGGRVGNEQFF.

The genes are TRBV5-5 and TRBJ1-1; D gene uncertain. This CDR3 has 14 amino acids. Trimming stripped 0 bases from V and 1 base from J, with 7 bases between. Germline CDR1 and CDR2: SGHKS and YYEKEE (reference sequence). The CDR3 here is CASSLALWNTEAFF. The CDR3 nucleotides are TGTGCCAGCAGCTTGGCTTTGTGGAACACTGAAGCTTTCTTT. The whole variable domain, remainder taken from reference TRBV5-5 and TRBJ1-1, is DAGVTQSPTHLIKTRGQQVTLRCSPISGHKSVSWYQQVLGQGPQFIFQYYEKEERGRGNFPDRFSARQFPNYSSELNVNALLLGDSALYLCASSLALWNTEAFFGQGTRLTVV.

The gene calls are TRBV1 and TRBJ2-1; TRBD2, as called in the table, went unchecked against the DNA. TRBV1 is tagged as a pseudogene. The CDR3 is 11 amino acids. CDR3 in amino acids: CTSSHAVLRLF. The CDR3 nucleotides are TGCACCAGCAGCCATGCGGTCCTAAGGCTCTTC.

About this clone: This sample also contains other DNA sequences that code for the same CDR3. V is TRBV20-1 and J is TRBJ1-1, with TRBD1 as a possible D gene (5 bases). Trimming removed 6 bases at V and 0 bases at J, with 11 bases between. CDR1 and CDR2 from the germline V gene are DFQATT and SNEGSKA (reference sequence). CDR3 length: 13 amino acids. The CDR3 nucleotides are TGCAGTGCCAGTACAGGTATGAACACTGAAGCTTTCTTT. It is translated as CSASTGMNTEAFF.